This is a list of T cell receptor beta chains from one sample in a study of cytomegalovirus exposure and HLA in healthy donors. Some clones are missing from TCRdb's copy, which holds only in-frame ones; the method was immunoSEQ multiplex PCR. The sample holds around 90,000 clones; around 85% are singletons and the top ten take 6% to 7.5%. The specimen sequenced was PBMCs. Receptors were obtained from a man aged 35 to 55 in good health and CMV-seropositive. Each CDR3 is given with its conserved first and last residue. D genes are given only for firm matches. Part of the rows lack a size; the others show once, few, many or a class for expanded clones.

CDR3aa	CDR3nt	d_gene	j_gene	v_gene	abundance
CASSSTGGWETQYF	TGTGCCAGCAGCTCAACAGGGGGCTGGGAGACCCAGTACTTC	TRBD1	TRBJ2-5	TRBV5-6	few
CASSYPTSGRGPEQFF	TGTGCCAGCAGTTACCCTACTAGCGGGAGAGGTCCCGAGCAGTTCTTC	TRBD2	TRBJ2-1	TRBV6-6	-
CAWSHFRGQGDGYTF	TGTGCCTGGAGTCATTTTAGGGGACAGGGGGACGGCTACACCTTC	TRBD1	TRBJ1-2	TRBV30	-
CASSLAGGGINNEQFF	TGTGCCAGCAGCTTGGCCGGGGGGGGAATTAATAATGAGCAGTTCTTC	TRBD2	TRBJ2-1	TRBV5-4	-
CASSYRGRDNQPQHF	TGTGCCAGTAGTTACAGGGGGCGGGACAATCAGCCCCAGCATTTT	TRBD1	TRBJ1-5	TRBV19	-
CASSPRTGQNTEAFF	TGTGCCAGCTCACCCAGGACAGGGCAGAACACTGAAGCTTTCTTT	TRBD1	TRBJ1-1	TRBV18	-
CAISLGDTGGLGETQYF	TGTGCCATCAGTCTTGGGGATACAGGGGGCCTGGGAGAGACCCAGTACTTC	TRBD1	TRBJ2-5	TRBV10-3	-
CASSPTTQVLLNTEAFF	TGTGCCAGCAGCCCCACTACCCAAGTCCTGTTGAACACTGAAGCTTTCTTT	-	TRBJ1-1	TRBV7-9	-
CASSFAGTTYTDTQYF	TGTGCCAGCAGCTTTGCCGGGACTACCTACACAGATACGCAGTATTTT	TRBD2	TRBJ2-3	TRBV7-2	-
CASSLMGSGANSPLHF	TGTGCCAGCAGCTTGATGGGTTCTGGGGCTAATTCCCCCCTCCACTTT	-	TRBJ1-6	TRBV5-6	-
CASSAGTRSNEQYF	TGTGCCAGCAGTGCCGGGACTAGATCGAACGAGCAGTACTTC	TRBD2	TRBJ2-7	TRBV6-5	-
CASSLSTGGNTIYF	TGTGCCAGCAGCTTGTCGACGGGGGGAAACACCATATATTTT	-	TRBJ1-3	TRBV11-2	-
CASSLSGLLAGGLDTQYF	TGTGCCAGCAGCTTATCCGGGCTCTTAGCGGGGGGATTAGATACGCAGTATTTT	TRBD2	TRBJ2-3	TRBV7-6	-
CASSPQAGGYGYTF	TGCGCCAGCAGCCCACAAGCAGGGGGCTATGGCTACACCTTC	TRBD1	TRBJ1-2	TRBV5-1	-
CASSASGTHLSREKLFF	TGTGCCAGCAGCGCCTCCGGGACACACCTTTCACGGGAAAAACTGTTTTTT	-	TRBJ1-4	TRBV9	-
CASSFSTGLGYGYTF	TGTGCCAGCAGTTTTAGTACAGGGCTAGGCTATGGCTACACCTTC	-	TRBJ1-2	TRBV2	-
CASSPGQRPSTDTQYF	TGTGCCAGCAGCCCAGGACAGAGACCTAGCACAGATACGCAGTATTTT	-	TRBJ2-3	TRBV5-4	-
CASTEIRGFPLHF	TGTGCCAGCACCGAAATCCGGGGTTTTCCCCTCCACTTT	-	TRBJ1-6	TRBV6-1	-
CASSTLGLAGVDTQYF	TGTGCCAGCAGCACCCTCGGACTAGCGGGGGTAGATACGCAGTATTTT	TRBD2	TRBJ2-3	TRBV11-2	-
CSSSSNTGELFF	TGTTCCAGCAGCTCTAACACCGGGGAGCTGTTTTTT	-	TRBJ2-2	TRBV7-9	-
CASSLVASPSYF	TGTGCCAGCAGCTTAGTAGCTAGCCCTTCGTACTTC	-	TRBJ2-5	TRBV11-2	once
CASSIKGSGSRTGELFF	TGTGCCAGTAGTATAAAGGGGTCCGGGAGCAGAACCGGGGAGCTGTTTTTT	-	TRBJ2-2	TRBV19	few
CASRTDRGLGETQYF	TGTGCCAGCAGAACGGACAGGGGGCTCGGGGAGACCCAGTACTTC	TRBD1	TRBJ2-5	TRBV27	-
CAAKPPPGTGNTIYF	TGTGCCGCCAAACCGCCCCCCGGGACTGGAAACACCATATATTTT	-	TRBJ1-3	TRBV19	-
CAIKDSGMNTEAFF	TGTGCCATCAAGGACAGCGGCATGAACACTGAAGCTTTCTTT	-	TRBJ1-1	TRBV10-3	-
CASRKLAGGEETQYF	TGTGCCAGCAGGAAACTAGCGGGAGGGGAAGAGACCCAGTACTTC	TRBD2	TRBJ2-5	TRBV2	once
CATSRDRAGDPRIGNQPQHF	TGTGCCACCAGCAGAGATCGGGCAGGGGATCCAAGAATAGGCAATCAGCCCCAGCATTTT	-	TRBJ1-5	TRBV15	once
CASNLRGRQETQYF	TGTGCCAGCAACCTTAGGGGAAGGCAAGAGACCCAGTACTTC	-	TRBJ2-5	TRBV2	-
CASSVDQGGAELAKNIQYF	TGTGCCAGCAGCGTAGATCAGGGGGGTGCGGAACTAGCCAAAAACATTCAGTACTTC	-	TRBJ2-4	TRBV9	-
CASSQQLAGRNEQYF	TGTGCCAGCAGCCAACAACTAGCGGGAAGGAACGAGCAGTACTTC	TRBD2	TRBJ2-7	TRBV7-2	-
CASSGGGSLYF	TGTGCCAGCAGCGGGGGGGGCAGTCTGTATTTT	-	TRBJ1-3	TRBV6-1	-
CASSMVGTDTQYF	TGTGCCAGTAGTATGGTCGGGACAGATACGCAGTATTTT	-	TRBJ2-3	TRBV19	-
CASSPGTGDQPQHF	TGTGCCAGCAGCCCCGGGACAGGGGATCAGCCCCAGCATTTT	TRBD1	TRBJ1-5	TRBV7-2	-
CASSLGGAGELFF	TGTGCCAGCAGCTTAGGAGGGGCCGGGGAGCTGTTTTTT	-	TRBJ2-2	TRBV7-3	-
CASSNGVLRTAFF	TGTGCCAGCAGCAACGGGGTTCTGAGAACGGCTTTCTTT	-	TRBJ1-1	TRBV5-4	-
CASLGQPMNTEAFF	TGTGCCAGCCTCGGACAGCCCATGAACACTGAAGCTTTCTTT	-	TRBJ1-1	TRBV25-1	medium-sized
CASSLQGYGYTF	TGTGCCAGCAGTTTGCAGGGGTATGGCTACACCTTC	-	TRBJ1-2	TRBV28	few
CASSPSGQNYGYTF	TGTGCCAGCTCACCATCAGGACAAAACTATGGCTACACCTTC	-	TRBJ1-2	TRBV18	few
CASSVDRNSGNTIYF	TGTGCTAGCAGCGTGGACAGAAACTCTGGAAACACCATATATTTT	-	TRBJ1-3	TRBV7-7	-
CTSSQATGGTSGTDTQYF	TGCACCAGCAGCCAGGCAACGGGGGGTACCTCAGGCACAGATACGCAGTATTTT	-	TRBJ2-3	TRBV1	-
CASSSRRGEQFF	TGTGCCAGCAGCTCAAGAAGGGGTGAGCAGTTCTTC	-	TRBJ2-1	TRBV7-3	once
CASLGLTNYGYTF	TGTGCCAGCCTGGGGCTAACTAACTATGGCTACACCTTC	-	TRBJ1-2	TRBV2	few
CASSSNREGNEQFF	TGTGCCAGCAGCTCAAACAGGGAAGGGAATGAGCAGTTCTTC	-	TRBJ2-1	TRBV13	-
CASSLGTGAIAGTEAFF	TGCGCCAGCAGCTTGGGTACAGGGGCAATCGCTGGCACTGAAGCTTTCTTT	TRBD1	TRBJ1-1	TRBV5-1	few
CASSQQGLGNQPQHF	TGTGCCAGCAGTCAACAGGGTCTCGGGAATCAGCCCCAGCATTTT	-	TRBJ1-5	TRBV27	-
CASSQGAGELFF	TGTGCTAGCAGCCAGGGGGCCGGGGAGCTGTTTTTT	TRBD1	TRBJ2-2	TRBV7-7	-
CASSRLDQETQYF	TGTGCCAGCAGTCGGTTGGACCAAGAGACCCAGTACTTC	-	TRBJ2-5	TRBV27	-
CASSTWDRGRNEQFF	TGTGCCAGCAGCACGTGGGACAGGGGGCGCAATGAGCAGTTCTTC	TRBD1	TRBJ2-1	TRBV11-3	-
CASSPPGTGGNHYGYTF	TGTGCCAGCAGTCCCCCCGGGACAGGGGGAAACCATTATGGCTACACCTTC	TRBD1	TRBJ1-2	TRBV27	-
CAAARDRETQYF	TGTGCCGCCGCCAGGGATCGCGAGACCCAGTACTTC	-	TRBJ2-5	TRBV5-4	-
CASSYSENYGYTF	TGTGCCAGCAGTTACTCTGAGAACTATGGCTACACCTTC	-	TRBJ1-2	TRBV6-6	-
CASSIFVGGASGEQFF	TGTGCCAGTAGTATATTTGTTGGGGGGGCCTCGGGTGAGCAGTTCTTC	-	TRBJ2-1	TRBV19	-
CASSARTSGGSSTDTQYF	TGTGCCAGCAGCGCGAGGACTAGCGGGGGGTCTAGCACAGATACGCAGTATTTT	TRBD2	TRBJ2-3	TRBV9	once
CATSREGQGVGNTIYF	TGTGCCACCAGCAGAGAAGGGCAGGGGGTCGGAAACACCATATATTTT	TRBD1	TRBJ1-3	TRBV15	-
CASSRDNSNQPQHF	TGTGCCAGCAGTCGGGACAATAGCAATCAGCCCCAGCATTTT	-	TRBJ1-5	TRBV28	-
CASSLKTGPNAQYF	TGTGCCAGCAGCCTAAAGACAGGGCCTAATGCGCAGTATTTT	TRBD1	TRBJ2-3	TRBV7-2	-
CATRTSGNDYEQYF	TGTGCCACCCGGACTAGCGGGAACGACTACGAGCAGTACTTC	TRBD2	TRBJ2-7	TRBV10-3	few
CASSPSGGVTEAFF	TGTGCCAGCTCACCATCGGGGGGCGTAACTGAAGCTTTCTTT	-	TRBJ1-1	TRBV18	-
CASTPNGGGGEKLFF	TGTGCCAGCACCCCCAACGGGGGAGGAGGAGAAAAACTGTTTTTT	-	TRBJ1-4	TRBV6-1	-